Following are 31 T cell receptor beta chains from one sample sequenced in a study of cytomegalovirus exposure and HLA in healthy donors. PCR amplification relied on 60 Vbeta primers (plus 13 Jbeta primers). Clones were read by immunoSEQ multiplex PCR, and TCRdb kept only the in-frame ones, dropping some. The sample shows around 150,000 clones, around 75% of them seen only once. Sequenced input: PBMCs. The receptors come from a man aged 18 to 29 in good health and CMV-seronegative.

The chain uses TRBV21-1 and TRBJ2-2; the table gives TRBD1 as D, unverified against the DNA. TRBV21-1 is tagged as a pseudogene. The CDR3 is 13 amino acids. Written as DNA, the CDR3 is TGTGCCAGCAGCAAACAGTGGTTCGGGGAGCTGTTTTTT. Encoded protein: CASSKQWFGELFF.

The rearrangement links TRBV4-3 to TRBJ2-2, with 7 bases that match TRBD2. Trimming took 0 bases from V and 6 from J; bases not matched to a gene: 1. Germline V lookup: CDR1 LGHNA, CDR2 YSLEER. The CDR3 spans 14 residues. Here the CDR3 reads CASSQDAGAGELFF. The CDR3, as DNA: TGCGCCAGCAGCCAAGATGCGGGAGCCGGGGAGCTGTTTTTT.

The CDR3 sequence is CASRLTPNTEAFF. Written as DNA, the CDR3 is TGTGCCTCCCGTTTAACACCGAACACTGAAGCTTTCTTT. This chain links TRBV7-2 with TRBJ1-1; D uncertain. The CDR3 is 13 amino acids. V lost 11 bases and J lost 1, with 14 bases in between. In germline, CDR1 is SGHTA, CDR2 FQGNSA. The full variable domain, completed using reference TRBV7-2 and TRBJ1-1, is GAGVSQSPSNKVTEKGKDVELRCDPISGHTALYWYRQSLGQGLEFLIYFQGNSAPDKSGLPSDRFSAERTGGSVSTLTIQRTQQEDSAVYLCASRLTPNTEAFFGQGTRLTVV.

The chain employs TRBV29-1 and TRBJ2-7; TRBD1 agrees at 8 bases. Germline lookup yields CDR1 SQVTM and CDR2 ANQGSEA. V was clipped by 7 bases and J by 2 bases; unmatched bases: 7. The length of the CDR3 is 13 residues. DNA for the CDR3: TGCAGCGCCGCCGGGGACAGGACCTACGAGCAGTACTTC. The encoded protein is CSAAGDRTYEQYF.

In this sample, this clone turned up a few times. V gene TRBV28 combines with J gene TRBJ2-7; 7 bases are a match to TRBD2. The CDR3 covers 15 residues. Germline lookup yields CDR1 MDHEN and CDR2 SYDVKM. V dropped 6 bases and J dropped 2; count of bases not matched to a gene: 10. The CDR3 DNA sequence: TGTGCCAGCAGCCACGACGGGGGGACTCCCTACGAGCAGTACTTC. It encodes CASSHDGGTPYEQYF.

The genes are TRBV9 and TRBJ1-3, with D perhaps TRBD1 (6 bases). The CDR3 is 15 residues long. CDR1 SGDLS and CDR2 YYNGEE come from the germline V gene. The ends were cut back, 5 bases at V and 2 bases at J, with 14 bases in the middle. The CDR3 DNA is TGTGCCAGCAGTAATAGGCAGGGGACTGGAAACACCATATATTTT. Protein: CASSNRQGTGNTIYF.

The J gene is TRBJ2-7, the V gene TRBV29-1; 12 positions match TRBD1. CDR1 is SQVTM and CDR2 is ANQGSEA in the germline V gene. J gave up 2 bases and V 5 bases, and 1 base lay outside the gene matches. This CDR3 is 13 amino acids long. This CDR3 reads CSVRDRGPYEQYF. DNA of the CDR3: TGCAGCGTTCGGGACAGGGGGCCCTACGAGCAGTACTTC.

The CDR3 loop is CAWSAPPGGGGQPQHF. CDR3 bases: TGTGCCTGGAGTGCCCCCCCAGGGGGCGGTGGTCAGCCCCAGCATTTT. The V gene is TRBV30, the J gene TRBJ1-5, with 8 bases lining up with TRBD1. This CDR3 is 16 amino acids long. CDR1 and CDR2 (germline): GTSNPN, SVGIG (reference sequence). The V segment lost 1 base and the J segment 6 bases; nucleotides outside the gene matches: 11.

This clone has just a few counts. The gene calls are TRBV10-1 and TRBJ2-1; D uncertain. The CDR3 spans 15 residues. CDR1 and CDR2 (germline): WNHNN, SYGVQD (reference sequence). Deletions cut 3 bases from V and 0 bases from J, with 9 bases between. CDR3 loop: CASSDRSSSYNEQFF. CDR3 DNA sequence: TGCGCCAGCAGTGATCGGTCAAGCTCCTACAATGAGCAGTTCTTC.

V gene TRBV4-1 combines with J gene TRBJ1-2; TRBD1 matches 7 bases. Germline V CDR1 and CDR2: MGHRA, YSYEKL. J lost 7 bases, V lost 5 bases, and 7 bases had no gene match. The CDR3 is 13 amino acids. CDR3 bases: TGCGCCAGCAGCTCCCACAGGGGAGGTGGCTACACCTTC. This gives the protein CASSSHRGGGYTF.

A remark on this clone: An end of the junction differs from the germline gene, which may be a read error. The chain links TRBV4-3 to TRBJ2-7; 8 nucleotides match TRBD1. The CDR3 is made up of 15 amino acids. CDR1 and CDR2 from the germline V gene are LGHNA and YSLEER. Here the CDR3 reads CASSYTRDRYHEQCF. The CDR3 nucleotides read TGCGCCAGCAGCTACACCCGGGACAGGTACCACGAGCAGTGCTTC.

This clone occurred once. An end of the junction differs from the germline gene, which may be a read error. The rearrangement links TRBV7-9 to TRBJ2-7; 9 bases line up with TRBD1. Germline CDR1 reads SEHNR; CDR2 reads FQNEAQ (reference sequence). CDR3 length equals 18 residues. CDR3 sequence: CSSSLVPGWTGVSDEQYF. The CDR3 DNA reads TGTTCCAGCAGCTTAGTACCGGGTTGGACAGGGGTGTCGGACGAGCAGTACTTC.

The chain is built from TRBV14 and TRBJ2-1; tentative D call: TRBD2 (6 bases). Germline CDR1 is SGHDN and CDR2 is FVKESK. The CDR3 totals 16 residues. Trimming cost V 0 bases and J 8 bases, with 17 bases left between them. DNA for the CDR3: TGTGCCAGCAGCCAAGAGATGGCGGCAGGGAGGCATGAGCAGTTCTTC. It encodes CASSQEMAAGRHEQFF.

CDR3 sequence: CASTAWDNSYNEQFF. The CDR3, as DNA: TGTGCCAGTACGGCTTGGGACAACTCCTACAATGAGCAGTTCTTC. V and J are TRBV19 and TRBJ2-1, with D perhaps TRBD1 (6 bases). With 7 bases removed from V and 0 bases from J, the gap between germline ends came to 13 bases. There are 15 residues in the CDR3. Per the germline V gene, CDR1 is LNHDA and CDR2 is SQIVND (reference sequence).

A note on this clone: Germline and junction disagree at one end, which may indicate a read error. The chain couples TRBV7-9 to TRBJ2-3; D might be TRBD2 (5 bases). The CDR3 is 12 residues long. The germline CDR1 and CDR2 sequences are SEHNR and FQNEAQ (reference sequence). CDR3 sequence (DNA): TGTTCCAGCACCCCCAATTCGGGGACGCAGTATTTT. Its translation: CSSTPNSGTQYF.

As DNA, the CDR3 is TGTGCCAGCGTCAACTCCGGGACAGGGCCTTACGAGCAGTACTTC. Translated, it gives CASVNSGTGPYEQYF. The rearrangement uses TRBV6-6 and TRBJ2-7, with 9 bases matching TRBD1. J lost 4 bases, V lost 8 bases, and 12 bases had no gene match. Germline CDR1 and CDR2: MNHNY and SVGAGI (reference sequence). The CDR3 is made up of 15 amino acids.

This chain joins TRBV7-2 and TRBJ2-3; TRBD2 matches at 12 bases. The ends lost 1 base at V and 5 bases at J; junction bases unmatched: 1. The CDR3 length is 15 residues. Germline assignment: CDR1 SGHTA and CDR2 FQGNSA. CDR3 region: CASSLEGLAGDTQYF. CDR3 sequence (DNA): TGTGCCAGCAGCTTAGAGGGACTAGCGGGAGATACGCAGTATTTT. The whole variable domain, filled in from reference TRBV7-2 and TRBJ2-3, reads GAGVSQSPSNKVTEKGKDVELRCDPISGHTALYWYRQSLGQGLEFLIYFQGNSAPDKSGLPSDRFSAERTGGSVSTLTIQRTQQEDSAVYLCASSLEGLAGDTQYFGPGTRLTVL.

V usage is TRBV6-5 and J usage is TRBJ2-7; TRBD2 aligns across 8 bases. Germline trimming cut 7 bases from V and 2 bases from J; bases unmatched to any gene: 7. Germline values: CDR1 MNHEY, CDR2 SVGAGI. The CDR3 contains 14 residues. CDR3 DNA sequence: TGTGCCAGCACCCCCGGGGGGGGAACCTACGAGCAGTACTTC. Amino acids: CASTPGGGTYEQYF.

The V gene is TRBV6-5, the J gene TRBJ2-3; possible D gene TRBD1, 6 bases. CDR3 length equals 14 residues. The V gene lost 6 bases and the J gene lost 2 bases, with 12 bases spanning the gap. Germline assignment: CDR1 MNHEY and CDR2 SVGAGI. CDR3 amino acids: CASRKDSTTDTQYF. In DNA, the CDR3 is TGTGCCAGCAGGAAGGACAGCACCACAGATACGCAGTATTTT.

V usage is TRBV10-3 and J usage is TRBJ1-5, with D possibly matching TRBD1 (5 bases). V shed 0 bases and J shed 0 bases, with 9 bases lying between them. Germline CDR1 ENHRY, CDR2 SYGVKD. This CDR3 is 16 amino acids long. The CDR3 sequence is CAISESVTDSNQPQHF. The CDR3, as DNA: TGTGCCATCAGTGAGTCCGTGACAGATAGCAATCAGCCCCAGCATTTT.

The DNA of the CDR3 is TGTGCCAGCAGCCCGGGTGAGGATGGCTACACCTTC. This translates into CASSPGEDGYTF. The chain has TRBV5-4 and TRBJ1-2; D is undetermined. Germline CDR1 is SGHNT and CDR2 is YYREEE (reference sequence). V gave up 4 bases and J gave up 6 bases, with 10 bases separating them. CDR3 size: 12 residues.

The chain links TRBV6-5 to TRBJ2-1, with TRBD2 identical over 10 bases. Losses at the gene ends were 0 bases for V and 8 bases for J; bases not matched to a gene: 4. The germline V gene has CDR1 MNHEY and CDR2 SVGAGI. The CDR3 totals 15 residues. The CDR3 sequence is CASSYSLAGVYEQFF. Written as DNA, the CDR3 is TGTGCCAGCAGTTACTCTCTAGCGGGAGTCTATGAGCAGTTCTTC.

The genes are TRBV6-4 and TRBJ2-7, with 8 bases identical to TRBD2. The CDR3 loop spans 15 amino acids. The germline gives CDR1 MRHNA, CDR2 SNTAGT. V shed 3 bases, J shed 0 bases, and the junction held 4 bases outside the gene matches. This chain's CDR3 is CASSEGSGSSYEQYF. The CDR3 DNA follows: TGTGCCAGCAGTGAGGGGAGCGGGAGCTCCTACGAGCAGTACTTC.

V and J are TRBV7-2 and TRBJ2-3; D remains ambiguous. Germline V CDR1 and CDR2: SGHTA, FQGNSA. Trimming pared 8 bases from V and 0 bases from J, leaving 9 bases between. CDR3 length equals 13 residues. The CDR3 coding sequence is TGTGCCAGCTCTCTCCTAAGCACAGATACGCAGTATTTT. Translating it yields CASSLLSTDTQYF.

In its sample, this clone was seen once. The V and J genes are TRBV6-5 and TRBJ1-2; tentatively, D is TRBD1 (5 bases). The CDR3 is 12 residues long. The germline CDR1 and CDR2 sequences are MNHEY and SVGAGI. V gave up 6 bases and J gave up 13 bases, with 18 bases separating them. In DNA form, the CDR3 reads TGTGCCAGCAGAGGGGAAATAGGGGTTAGCACCTTC. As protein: CASRGEIGVSTF.

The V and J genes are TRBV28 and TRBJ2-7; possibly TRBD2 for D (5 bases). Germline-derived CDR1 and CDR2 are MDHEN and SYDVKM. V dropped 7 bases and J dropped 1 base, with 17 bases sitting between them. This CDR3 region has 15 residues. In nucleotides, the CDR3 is TGTGCCAGCACCCTAGGCGGGCGAGGTTCCTACGAGCAGTACTTC. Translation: CASTLGGRGSYEQYF.

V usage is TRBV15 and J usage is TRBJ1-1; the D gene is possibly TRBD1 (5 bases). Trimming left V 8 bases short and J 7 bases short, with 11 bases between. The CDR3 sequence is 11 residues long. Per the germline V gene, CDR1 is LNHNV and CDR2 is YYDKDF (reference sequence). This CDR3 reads CATSGVGEAFF. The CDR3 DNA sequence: TGTGCCACCTCGGGGGTAGGTGAAGCTTTCTTT.

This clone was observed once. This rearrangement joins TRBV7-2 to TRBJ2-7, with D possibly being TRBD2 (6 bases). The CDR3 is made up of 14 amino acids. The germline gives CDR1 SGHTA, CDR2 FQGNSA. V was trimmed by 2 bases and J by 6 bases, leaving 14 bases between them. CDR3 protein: CASSLSASASEQYF. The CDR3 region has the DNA TGTGCCAGCAGCTTATCCGCTAGCGCCTCCGAGCAGTACTTC.

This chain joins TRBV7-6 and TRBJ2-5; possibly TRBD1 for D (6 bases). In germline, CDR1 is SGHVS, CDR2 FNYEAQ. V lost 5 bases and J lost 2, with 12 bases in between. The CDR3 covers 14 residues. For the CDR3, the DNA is TGTGCCAGCAGCGTTTGGACAGAACAAGAGACCCAGTACTTC. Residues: CASSVWTEQETQYF.

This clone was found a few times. CDR3 nucleotide sequence: TGTGCCAGCAGGTCCAAATCCCTCCGGGGCACTGAAGCTTTCTTT. This encodes CASRSKSLRGTEAFF. The chain employs TRBV28 and TRBJ1-1; no firm D call. The CDR3 consists of 15 residues. The ends were cut back, 6 bases at V and 4 bases at J, with 18 bases in the middle. The germline CDR1 and CDR2 sequences are MDHEN and SYDVKM.

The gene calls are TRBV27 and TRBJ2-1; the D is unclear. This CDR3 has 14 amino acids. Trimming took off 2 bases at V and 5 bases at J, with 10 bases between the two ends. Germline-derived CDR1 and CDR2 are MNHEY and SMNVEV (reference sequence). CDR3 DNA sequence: TGTGCCAGCAGTTTAAGGCAGGCCAACAATGAGCAGTTCTTC. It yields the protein CASSLRQANNEQFF.